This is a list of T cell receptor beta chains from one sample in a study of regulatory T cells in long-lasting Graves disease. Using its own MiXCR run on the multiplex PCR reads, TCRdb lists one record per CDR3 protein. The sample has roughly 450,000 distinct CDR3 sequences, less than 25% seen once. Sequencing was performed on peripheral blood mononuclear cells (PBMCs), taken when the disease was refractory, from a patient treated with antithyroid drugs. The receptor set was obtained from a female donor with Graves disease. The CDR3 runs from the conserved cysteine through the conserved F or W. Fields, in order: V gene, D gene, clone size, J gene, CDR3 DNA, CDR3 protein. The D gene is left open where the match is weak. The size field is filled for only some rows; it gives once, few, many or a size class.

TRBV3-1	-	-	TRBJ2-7	TGTGCCAGCAGCCAAGAGGGCAGTTGGGAATACGAGCAGTACTTC	CASSQEGSWEYEQYF
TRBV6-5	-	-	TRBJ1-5	TGTGCCAGCAGTTCCCCCTCCGCGATTGGCAATCAGCCCCAGCATTTT	CASSSPSAIGNQPQHF
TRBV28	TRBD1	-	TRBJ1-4	TGTGCCAGCAGTCCAGGACAGGGAACAAAACTGTTTTTT	CASSPGQGTKLFF
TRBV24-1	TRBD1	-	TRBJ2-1	TGTGCCACCCATCCCGGACCGGACAGGTCTGCATACAATGAGCAGTTCTTC	CATHPGPDRSAYNEQFF
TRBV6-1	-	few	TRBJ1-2	TGTGCCAGCATGGGGCCTGGGGTGGGTAACTATGGCTACACCTTC	CASMGPGVGNYGYTF
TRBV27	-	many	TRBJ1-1	TGTGCCAGCAGTTTAGGAATGAACACTGAAGCTTTCTTT	CASSLGMNTEAFF
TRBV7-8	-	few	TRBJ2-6	TGTGCCAGCCTCGGACCGGGGCTCCTCTCTGGGGCCAACGTCCTGACTTTC	CASLGPGLLSGANVLTF
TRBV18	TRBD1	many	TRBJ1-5	TGTGCCAGCTCACCTACAGGGGAGACTCAGCCCCAGCATTTT	CASSPTGETQPQHF
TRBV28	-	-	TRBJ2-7	TGTGACAGTAGTTTGGAAGGTGAGCAGTACTTC	CDSSLEGEQYF
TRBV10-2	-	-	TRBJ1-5	TGCGCCAGCAGTGTGGACGGAAATAGCAATCAGCCCCAGCATTTT	CASSVDGNSNQPQHF
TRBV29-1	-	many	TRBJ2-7	TGCAGCGTTGCGTTTGGGTACCCCTACGAGCAGTACTTC	CSVAFGYPYEQYF
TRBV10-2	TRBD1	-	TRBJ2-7	TGCGCCAGCAGTGTTGGGCAGGGACAGACCTACGAGCAGTACTTC	CASSVGQGQTYEQYF
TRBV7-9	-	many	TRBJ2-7	TGTGCCAGCAGCCTCCGGGACGGGACCTACGAGCAGTACTTC	CASSLRDGTYEQYF
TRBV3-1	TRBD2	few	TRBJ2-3	TGTGCCAGCAGCCAAGATCTGGCTAGCGGGAGGAGTACGCAGTATTTT	CASSQDLASGRSTQYF
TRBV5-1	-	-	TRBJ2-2	TGCGCCACCTCCAACAGGGTGGGCACCGGGGAGCTGTTTTTT	CATSNRVGTGELFF
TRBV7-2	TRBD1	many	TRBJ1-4	TGTGCCAGCAGCGCCTTACAGGGGTTTAGCGAAAAACTGTTTTTT	CASSALQGFSEKLFF
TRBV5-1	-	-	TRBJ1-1	TGCGCCAGCAGCGGAGACCCTCAAGGGAGAACTGAAGCTTTCTTT	CASSGDPQGRTEAFF
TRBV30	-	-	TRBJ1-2	TGTGCCTGGGGGACCCAGGGAGCTAACTATGGCTACACCTTC	CAWGTQGANYGYTF
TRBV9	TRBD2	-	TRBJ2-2	TGTGCCAGCAGCGTAGAGCTAGCGGGTAATGGCGGGGAGCTGTTTTTT	CASSVELAGNGGELFF
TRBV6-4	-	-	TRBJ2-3	TGTGCCAGCAGTGACAAAGGGTATGGAGATACGCAGTATTTT	CASSDKGYGDTQYF
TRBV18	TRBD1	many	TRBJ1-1	TGTGCCAGCAGCAGAACAGGGGTCACTGAAGCTTTCTTT	CASSRTGVTEAFF
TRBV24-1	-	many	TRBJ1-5	TGTGCCACAGCTTCGGAGAGCAATCAGCCCCAGCATTTT	CATASESNQPQHF
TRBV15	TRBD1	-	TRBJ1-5	TGTGCCACCAGCAGCGGGGGACAGTTTAGCCAGCCCCAGCATTTT	CATSSGGQFSQPQHF
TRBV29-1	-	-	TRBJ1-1	TGCAGCGTTGAAATACAGCTAACTGAAGCTTTCTTT	CSVEIQLTEAFF
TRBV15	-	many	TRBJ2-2	TGTGCCACCAGCAGAGATCGCCTCCCCGGGGAGCTGTTTTTT	CATSRDRLPGELFF
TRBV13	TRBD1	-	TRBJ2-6	TGTGCCAGCAGCTTAGGTCTGGACAGGGGGCGCGCTGGGGCCAACGTCCTGACTTTC	CASSLGLDRGRAGANVLTF
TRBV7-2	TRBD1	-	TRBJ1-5	TGTGCCAGCAGCTCGACCGGGACAGGGGCCCTTAAGCCCCAGCATTTT	CASSSTGTGALKPQHF
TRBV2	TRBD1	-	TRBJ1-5	TGTGCCAGCAAAAACCAGGGGGCTAGTCAGCCCCAGCATTTT	CASKNQGASQPQHF
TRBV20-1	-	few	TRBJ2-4	TGCAGTGCTAGTGACATCGGAAGGGGCCCCAAAAACATTCAGTACTTC	CSASDIGRGPKNIQYF